One and the same sample provided the 7 T cell receptor beta chains below, sequenced in a study of CD8+CD57+ T cells in acquired aplastic anemia. By flow cytometry, patients selected for sequencing had shown an expansion of CD8+CD57+ cells. Profiling that covered TCR beta VDJ and CDR3 relied on genomic DNA as its template. Each CDR3 protein is one row after TCRdb ran MiXCR on the reads. This sample has 250,000 to 350,000 distinct CDR3 sequences, with about 50% found just once. The sample comprised sorted CD4+, CD8+, or CD8+CD57+ T cells (not recorded which) from PBMCs. The receptors were gathered from a human donor with aplastic anemia.

J is TRBJ1-1 and V is TRBV2; the match to TRBD1 covers 8 bases. Germline-derived CDR1 and CDR2 are SNHLY and FYNNEI. Unmatched junction bases numbered 6, after V lost 8 bases and J lost 1 base. The CDR3 extends over 14 amino acids. The CDR3 nucleotides are TGTGCCAGCGACCGGGACAGGAGGAACACTGAAGCTTTCTTT. Amino acids: CASDRDRRNTEAFF. Full variable domain (remainder filled in from reference TRBV2 and TRBJ1-1): EPEVTQTPSHQVTQMGQEVILRCVPISNHLYFYWYRQILGQKVEFLVSFYNNEISEKSEIFDDQFSVERPDGSNFTLKIRSTKLEDSAMYFCASDRDRRNTEAFFGQGTRLTVV.

V and J are TRBV19 and TRBJ2-1, with 8 bases identical to TRBD1. V shed 5 bases and J 1 base; nucleotides not matched to a gene: 10. The CDR3 consists of 17 residues. Germline V gene sequence: CDR1 LNHDA, CDR2 SQIVND (reference sequence). The CDR3: CASSAAGGDGSYNEQFF. CDR3 in DNA: TGTGCCAGTAGTGCGGCAGGGGGCGATGGTTCCTACAATGAGCAGTTCTTC.

The sample holds many counts of this clonotype. This chain connects TRBV20-1 to TRBJ2-1, with 8 nucleotides matching TRBD2. The V gene's germline CDR1 is DFQATT and CDR2 SNEGSKA (reference sequence). The CDR3 consists of 15 residues. With V trimmed by 3 bases and J by 5 bases, 9 bases remained unmatched. This CDR3 reads CSARGRGRTNNEQFF. CDR3 DNA sequence: TGCAGTGCTAGGGGGCGCGGGAGGACCAACAATGAGCAGTTCTTC.

This clonotype was detected only a few times. The V and J genes are TRBV15 and TRBJ1-1, with unresolved D. Trimming shortened V by 2 bases and J by 4 bases, and 14 bases separated the two germline ends. Germline assignment: CDR1 LNHNV and CDR2 YYDKDF (reference sequence). The CDR3 spans 15 residues. The CDR3 DNA reads TGTGCCACCAGCAGAAAGGGCATGGGGAGCACTGAAGCTTTCTTT. Its translation is CATSRKGMGSTEAFF.

V and J are TRBV9 and TRBJ2-3; 9 positions match TRBD2. After removal of 4 bases from V and 5 bases from J, the junction contained 11 bases not matched to a gene. This CDR3 region has 16 residues. Germline V lookup: CDR1 SGDLS, CDR2 YYNGEE. CDR3 DNA sequence: TGTGCCAGCAGCTACCTAGCGGGAATTGGGCAAGATACGCAGTATTTT. It yields the protein CASSYLAGIGQDTQYF. The variable domain in full, with the rest retrieved from reference TRBV9 and TRBJ2-3, is DSGVTQTPKHLITATGQRVTLRCSPRSGDLSVYWYQQSLDQGLQFLIQYYNGEERAKGNILERFSAQQFPDLHSELNLSSLELGDSALYFCASSYLAGIGQDTQYFGPGTRLTVL.

In nucleotides, the CDR3 is TGTGCCATCAGTGGGCAGGAGTCTAGCGGGAGTCTAGGCGAGCAGTACTTC. This codes for CAISGQESSGSLGEQYF. The chain recombines TRBV10-3 with TRBJ2-7, with 10 bases that match TRBD2. The CDR3 runs 17 residues. Germline V lookup: CDR1 ENHRY, CDR2 SYGVKD. V lost 4 bases to trimming and J lost 6 bases; unmatched junction nucleotides: 15.

This chain connects TRBV20-1 to TRBJ2-7; 8 positions agree with TRBD1. The germline V gene has CDR1 DFQATT and CDR2 SNEGSKA (reference sequence). The CDR3 spans 17 residues. Unmatched junction bases numbered 13, after V lost 0 bases and J lost 3 bases. CDR3 coding DNA: TGCAGTGCTAGAGATTCAGGCAGGGGGACAGGTGACTACGAGCAGTACTTC. It is translated as CSARDSGRGTGDYEQYF.